These 18 T cell receptor beta chains originate from one sample sequenced in a study of early T cells in non-severe SARS-CoV-2 infection. TCRdb re-derived calls from the 5' RACE reads in MiXCR, one entry per CDR3 protein. This table has roughly 99,000 distinct CDR3 sequences, about 12% appearing once. This specimen was whole blood, taken at baseline. All receptors derive from an adult who was a healthcare worker with PCR-confirmed SARS-CoV-2 infection or an uninfected control (not recorded which).

The chain has TRBV2 and TRBJ2-3; 8 positions agree with TRBD2. The CDR3 spans 15 residues. Trimming cost V 7 bases and J 1 base; bases outside gene matches: 7. Germline V gives CDR1 SNHLY, CDR2 FYNNEI. In nucleotides, the CDR3 is TGTGCCAGCACCCGGCGTAGCGGGGGCACAGATACGCAGTATTTT. Its protein product is CASTRRSGGTDTQYF. Full variable domain (missing parts from reference TRBV2 and TRBJ2-3): EPEVTQTPSHQVTQMGQEVILRCVPISNHLYFYWYRQILGQKVEFLVSFYNNEISEKSEIFDDQFSVERPDGSNFTLKIRSTKLEDSAMYFCASTRRSGGTDTQYFGPGTRLTVL.

This clonotype was seen repeatedly, ten times or more. The rearrangement uses TRBV7-2 and TRBJ1-4; D not certain. Deletions cut 1 base from V and 7 bases from J, with 4 bases between. Germline loops: CDR1 SGHTA, CDR2 FQGNSA. The CDR3 sequence is 12 residues long. For the CDR3, the DNA is TGTGCCAGCAGCTTAGACGGTGAAAAACTGTTTTTT. Translating gives CASSLDGEKLFF.

The chain couples TRBV11-3 to TRBJ2-1; possibly TRBD2 for D (6 bases). CDR1 is SGHNT and CDR2 is YENEEA in the germline V gene. CDR3 length: 14 amino acids. Trimming removed 5 bases from V and 7 bases from J, with 15 bases in between. CDR3 protein: CASSLPEGRNEQFF. The CDR3 DNA reads TGTGCCAGCAGCCTCCCGGAGGGAAGGAATGAGCAGTTCTTC.

This clonotype was recorded many times. This sequence joins TRBV6-5 and TRBJ1-6; the D gene is possibly TRBD1 (5 bases). The CDR3 totals 18 residues. Germline lookup yields CDR1 MNHEY and CDR2 SVGAGI. V lost 5 bases and J lost 0, with 17 bases in between. The DNA of the CDR3 is TGTGCCAGCAGTCGAAGTCCACAGGCGAGCTCCTATAATTCACCCCTCCACTTT. Residues: CASSRSPQASSYNSPLHF.

This chain joins TRBV20-1 and TRBJ2-3; TRBD2 matches at 7 bases. Germline trimming cut 3 bases from V and 2 bases from J; bases unmatched to any gene: 5. CDR1 is DFQATT and CDR2 is SNEGSKA in the germline V gene (reference sequence). The CDR3 is made up of 14 amino acids. CDR3 bases: TGCAGTGCTAGGTCCAGCGGGACCACAGATACGCAGTATTTT. Amino acid sequence: CSARSSGTTDTQYF.

There are a few counts of this clonotype. The V call is TRBV11-1, the J call TRBJ2-3; D could derive from TRBD1 or TRBD2 (5 bases each). The V gene's germline CDR1 is SGHAT and CDR2 FQDESV (reference sequence). The CDR3 length is 14 residues. V gave up 5 bases and J gave up 7 bases, with 16 bases separating them. The CDR3 DNA sequence: TGTGCCAGCAGCCTTAGAGGGGAATGGAATACGCAGTATTTT. Amino acids: CASSLRGEWNTQYF.

This clonotype was detected a few times. This chain links TRBV5-1 with TRBJ2-5; D may be TRBD1 or TRBD2 (6 bases each). Trimming shortened V by 3 bases and J by 4 bases, and 13 bases separated the two germline ends. CDR3 length: 14 amino acids. Germline CDR1 and CDR2: SGHRS and YFSETQ. The CDR3 DNA follows: TGCGCCAGCAGCTGGGGGCCTAGCGCAGAGACCCAGTACTTC. It specifies CASSWGPSAETQYF.

The chain recombines TRBV7-9 with TRBJ2-7; D gene ambiguous. CDR1 and CDR2 from the germline V gene are SEHNR and FQNEAQ (reference sequence). V shed 3 bases and J shed 1 base, with 10 bases lying between them. The CDR3 is 14 amino acids. CDR3 bases: TGTGCCAGCAGCTTCGGCCCGGTGTCCTACGAGCAGTACTTC. It is translated as CASSFGPVSYEQYF.

This clonotype was counted ten times or more. CDR3 residues: CASSQEGAGGNIQYF. CDR3 nucleotide sequence: TGCGCCAGCAGCCAAGAAGGAGCGGGGGGGAACATTCAGTACTTC. The chain couples TRBV4-1 to TRBJ2-4, with 10 bases aligning to TRBD2. This CDR3 has 15 residues. Germline-derived CDR1 and CDR2 are MGHRA and YSYEKL. The V gene end was trimmed by 0 bases and the J gene end by 7 bases; junction bases not matched to a gene: 3.

At least ten counts were recorded for this clonotype. The chain has TRBV5-1 and TRBJ1-2, with 7 bases fitting TRBD1. Germline V CDR1 and CDR2: SGHRS, YFSETQ. CDR3 size: 15 residues. V trimming: 7 bases; J trimming: 2 bases; junction bases outside the gene matches: 11. CDR3 in amino acids: CASSLQGPGNYGYTF. The CDR3, as DNA: TGCGCCAGCTCCCTACAGGGGCCGGGAAACTATGGCTACACCTTC. The variable domain in full, completed from reference TRBV5-1 and TRBJ1-2, reads KAGVTQTPRYLIKTRGQQVTLSCSPISGHRSVSWYQQTPGQGLQFLFEYFSETQRNKGNFPGRFSGRQFSNSRSEMNVSTLELGDSALYLCASSLQGPGNYGYTFGSGTRLTVV.

This chain links TRBV9 with TRBJ2-7; a weak D match, TRBD1 (5 bases). Germline-derived CDR1 and CDR2 are SGDLS and YYNGEE. This CDR3 has 14 residues. With 0 bases removed from V and 7 bases from J, the gap between germline ends came to 14 bases. CDR3 region: CASSVEDTVGEQYF. The CDR3 nucleotides are TGTGCCAGCAGCGTAGAGGACACCGTGGGGGAGCAGTACTTC.

This clonotype was observed a few times. The rearrangement links TRBV6-2 or TRBV6-3 to TRBJ2-3; possibly TRBD2 for D (6 bases). Per germline, CDR1 MNHEY and CDR2 SVGEGT. The CDR3 loop spans 13 amino acids. The V end was cut by 6 bases, the J end by 1 base, with 8 bases between. CDR3 sequence: CASRPSGTDTQYF. Here the CDR3 DNA reads TGTGCCAGCAGACCTAGCGGCACAGATACGCAGTATTTT.

This clonotype turned up a few times. This chain uses TRBV4-1 with TRBJ2-1, with 10 nucleotides matching TRBD2. The CDR3 is 15 residues long. V lost 3 bases, J lost 7 bases, and 6 bases stayed unmatched. The germline V gene has CDR1 MGHRA and CDR2 YSYEKL. The CDR3 region has the DNA TGCGCCAGCAGCCAGGCGGCTAGCGGGAGAAATGAGCAGTTCTTC. This encodes CASSQAASGRNEQFF.

This clonotype was recorded a few times. The chain carries TRBV5-5 and TRBJ2-7; tentative D call: TRBD1 (6 bases). The CDR3 contains 15 residues. The V gene's germline CDR1 is SGHKS and CDR2 YYEKEE (reference sequence). Trimming removed 3 bases at V and 7 bases at J, with 20 bases between. The CDR3, as DNA: TGTGCCAGCAGCTGGAAGGGGGACCTTACGTCGGAGCAGTACTTC. This sequence encodes CASSWKGDLTSEQYF.

This clonotype was counted only a few times. This chain connects TRBV19 to TRBJ2-3; either TRBD1 or TRBD2 may supply D (5 bases each). The CDR3 covers 14 residues. Germline V gene data show CDR1 as LNHDA and CDR2 as SQIVND (reference sequence). Trimming took 5 bases from V and 7 from J, leaving 16 bases between them. CDR3 nucleotides: TGTGCCAGTAGTCAGGCGGCCGGGGCTAATACGCAGTATTTT. Protein product: CASSQAAGANTQYF.

This clonotype was seen just once. This may stem from a read error, because a much larger clone lies one nucleotide away. The J gene is TRBJ2-5, the V gene TRBV12-3 or TRBV12-4; weak D call: TRBD2 (5 bases). CDR3 size: 16 residues. CDR3 in amino acids: CASNPDGLPYQETRYF. The CDR3 DNA follows: TGTGCCAGCAACCCTGACGGACTCCCGTACCAAGAGACCCGGTACTTC.

This clonotype was picked up a small number of times. This chain uses TRBV6-5 with TRBJ2-7; 8 bases match TRBD1. The CDR3 spans 14 residues. The J segment lost 5 bases and the V segment lost 0 bases, leaving 3 bases of the junction unmatched. Per germline, CDR1 MNHEY and CDR2 SVGAGI. The CDR3 region is CASSYSTGAHEQYF. CDR3 DNA sequence: TGTGCCAGCAGTTACTCGACAGGGGCCCACGAGCAGTACTTC.

In nucleotides, the CDR3 is TGTGCCAGCAGCTTAGGGCACGGTTCACCCCTCCACTTT. Its protein is CASSLGHGSPLHF. The chain joins TRBV7-2 to TRBJ1-6; the D is unclear. The V end was cut by 1 base, the J end by 9 bases, with 7 bases between. From germline, CDR1 is SGHTA and CDR2 FQGNSA. This CDR3 has 13 amino acids.